The clone carrying this TCR beta chain was seen only a few times. This entry is derived from a study of blood T cell repertoires in COVID-19. The overall study: Sites in the United States, Italy and Spain provided acute and convalescent COVID-19 samples. From T cells, B-cell-depleted T cells, or PBMCs came the material, which was cDNA or gDNA.

The CDR3 totals 14 residues. The germline V and J ends were trimmed by 4 bases and 0 bases, with 9 bases remaining between them. Germline values: CDR1 MNHNY, CDR2 SVGAGI (reference sequence). How the authors handled the data: The assay estimated nucleated cells by amplifying reference gene primers. Some clones are missing from TCRdb's copy, which holds only in-frame ones; the method was immunoSEQ multiplex PCR. That table is the source of V, J and clone size, and D and trimming were worked out from the DNA. The profile shows around 190,000 clones, about 85% of them singletons. This receptor was obtained from a woman of 80 years or more with acute or convalescent COVID-19. The chain is built from TRBV6-6 and TRBJ1-2; D is unresolved. The source material was peripheral blood. The CDR3, as DNA: TGTGCCAGCAGTTCTCAGGTAGCTAACTATGGCTACACCTTC. Its translation is CASSSQVANYGYTF.